The rows below give T cell receptor beta chains drawn from one sample of a study of blood T cell repertoires in COVID-19. The table came from immunoSEQ multiplex PCR; TCRdb's copy has only in-frame clones and leaves some out. The sample yields 150,000 to 200,000 clones, 92% seen once. Sequencing input: peripheral blood. These receptors all come from a man younger than 40 with COVID-19, enrolled during active disease. The CDR3 runs from the conserved cysteine through the conserved F or W. The D gene is left open where the match is weak. Part of the rows lack a size; the others show once, few, many or a class for expanded clones.

V gene: TRBV19; J gene: TRBJ2-1; clone size: .; D gene: TRBD2; CDR3 protein: CASSIDRFVREESYNEQFF; CDR3 DNA: TGTGCCAGTAGTATAGATCGTTTTGTGCGGGAGGAATCCTACAATGAGCAGTTCTTC
V gene: TRBV3-1/TRBV3-2; J gene: TRBJ2-5; clone size: .; D gene: .; CDR3 protein: CASSQGDYHRETQYF; CDR3 DNA: TGTGCCAGCAGCCAAGGAGACTATCATAGAGAGACCCAGTACTTC
V gene: TRBV6-5; J gene: TRBJ2-7; clone size: .; D gene: .; CDR3 protein: CASSYGLNSPEQYF; CDR3 DNA: TGTGCCAGCAGTTACGGTCTTAACTCTCCCGAGCAGTACTTC
V gene: TRBV6-2/TRBV6-3; J gene: TRBJ2-1; clone size: few; D gene: TRBD2; CDR3 protein: CASSYPTQPSGSYNEQFF; CDR3 DNA: TGTGCCAGCAGTTATCCCACCCAGCCTAGCGGCTCCTACAATGAGCAGTTCTTC
V gene: TRBV7-2; J gene: TRBJ2-4; clone size: .; D gene: TRBD1; CDR3 protein: CASSLGWTGGRNIQYF; CDR3 DNA: TGTGCCAGCAGCTTAGGATGGACAGGGGGCAGGAACATTCAGTACTTC
V gene: TRBV9; J gene: TRBJ2-1; clone size: .; D gene: TRBD1; CDR3 protein: CASSVEGQGSYNEQFF; CDR3 DNA: TGTGCCAGCAGCGTAGAGGGACAGGGTTCCTACAATGAGCAGTTCTTC
V gene: TRBV6-6; J gene: TRBJ1-6; clone size: .; D gene: .; CDR3 protein: CASSRKVQGSSYNSPLHF; CDR3 DNA: TGTGCCAGCAGTCGCAAAGTACAGGGAAGCTCCTATAATTCACCCCTCCACTTT
V gene: TRBV18; J gene: TRBJ2-1; clone size: .; D gene: TRBD2; CDR3 protein: CASSPLPTSGSNEQFF; CDR3 DNA: TGTGCCAGCTCACCACTCCCGACTAGCGGGAGCAATGAGCAGTTCTTC
V gene: TRBV7-2; J gene: TRBJ1-2; clone size: .; D gene: .; CDR3 protein: CASSLLGSSYGYTF; CDR3 DNA: TGTGCCAGCAGCTTATTGGGCAGCAGCTATGGCTACACCTTC
V gene: TRBV11-2; J gene: TRBJ1-6; clone size: .; D gene: .; CDR3 protein: CASSLWTSGSPLHF; CDR3 DNA: TGTGCCAGCAGCTTATGGACCTCGGGATCACCCCTCCACTTT
V gene: TRBV19; J gene: TRBJ2-7; clone size: .; D gene: TRBD1; CDR3 protein: CASRKGQGVDYEQYF; CDR3 DNA: TGTGCCAGTAGAAAGGGACAGGGGGTAGACTACGAGCAGTACTTC
V gene: TRBV24-1; J gene: TRBJ2-2; clone size: .; D gene: TRBD2; CDR3 protein: CATRYPKPGLAVGAGELFF; CDR3 DNA: TGTGCCACCCGTTATCCGAAGCCGGGACTAGCGGTAGGCGCGGGGGAGCTGTTTTTT
V gene: TRBV9; J gene: TRBJ2-7; clone size: .; D gene: .; CDR3 protein: CASSGGQSTYEQYF; CDR3 DNA: TGTGCCAGCAGCGGTGGACAGTCCACCTACGAGCAGTACTTC
V gene: TRBV6-2/TRBV6-3; J gene: TRBJ2-7; clone size: .; D gene: .; CDR3 protein: CASSYSITSGFTYEQYF; CDR3 DNA: TGTGCCAGCAGTTACTCGATAACCAGCGGTTTTACGTACGAGCAGTACTTC
V gene: TRBV4-3; J gene: TRBJ2-7; clone size: .; D gene: TRBD2; CDR3 protein: CASSHQRGTSGSSYEQYF; CDR3 DNA: TGCGCCAGCAGCCACCAAAGGGGGACTAGCGGGAGCTCATACGAGCAGTACTTC
V gene: TRBV29-1; J gene: TRBJ1-2; clone size: .; D gene: .; CDR3 protein: CSVMDSPYGYTF; CDR3 DNA: TGCAGCGTTATGGACAGCCCCTATGGCTACACCTTC
V gene: TRBV10-3; J gene: TRBJ1-6; clone size: .; D gene: .; CDR3 protein: CAISERGLGGNSPLHF; CDR3 DNA: TGTGCCATCAGTGAGAGGGGACTTGGTGGTAATTCACCCCTCCACTTT
V gene: TRBV20-1; J gene: TRBJ2-7; clone size: .; D gene: .; CDR3 protein: CSVGVREQYF; CDR3 DNA: TGCAGTGTCGGAGTGAGAGAGCAGTACTTC
V gene: TRBV3-1/TRBV3-2; J gene: TRBJ2-1; clone size: .; D gene: TRBD2; CDR3 protein: CASSQIPSGGYNEQFF; CDR3 DNA: TGTGCCAGCAGCCAAATCCCTAGCGGGGGGTACAATGAGCAGTTCTTC
V gene: TRBV11-1; J gene: TRBJ1-2; clone size: .; D gene: TRBD1; CDR3 protein: CASSPNQGDSHGYTF; CDR3 DNA: TGTGCCAGCAGCCCCAACCAGGGGGACAGTCATGGCTACACCTTC
V gene: TRBV19; J gene: TRBJ1-4; clone size: .; D gene: TRBD1; CDR3 protein: CASRSGTEKNEKLFF; CDR3 DNA: TGTGCCAGTAGGTCCGGGACAGAGAAAAATGAAAAACTGTTTTTT
V gene: TRBV7-8; J gene: TRBJ2-1; clone size: .; D gene: TRBD2; CDR3 protein: CASSPRGGQGNEQFF; CDR3 DNA: TGTGCCAGCAGCCCCCGGGGGGGCCAGGGCAATGAGCAGTTCTTC
V gene: TRBV24-1; J gene: TRBJ2-1; clone size: .; D gene: TRBD2; CDR3 protein: CATQGLAGYNEQFF; CDR3 DNA: TGTGCCACCCAGGGGCTAGCGGGTTACAATGAGCAGTTCTTC
V gene: TRBV5-1; J gene: TRBJ2-7; clone size: .; D gene: TRBD1; CDR3 protein: CASVPVTGAYEQYF; CDR3 DNA: TGCGCCAGCGTGCCCGTGACAGGGGCCTACGAGCAGTACTTC
V gene: TRBV24-1; J gene: TRBJ2-3; clone size: .; D gene: TRBD2; CDR3 protein: CATSDFGTSDLRDTQYF; CDR3 DNA: TGTGCCACCAGTGATTTTGGGACTAGCGATTTAAGAGATACGCAGTATTTT
V gene: TRBV5-6; J gene: TRBJ1-2; clone size: .; D gene: .; CDR3 protein: CASSLRVAYGYTF; CDR3 DNA: TGTGCCAGCAGCTTGCGGGTGGCCTATGGCTACACCTTC